This T cell receptor (beta chain) was found in a study of beta chain features in type 1 diabetes. The CDR3 consists of 14 residues. V lost 0 bases to trimming and J lost 7 bases, with 8 bases between them. Germline V CDR1 and CDR2: SGHRS, YFSETQ. This clone has a handful of counts. The investigators reverse transcribed all of the isolated RNA, so they sequenced expressed TCRB transcripts. Some clones are missing from TCRdb's copy, which holds only in-frame ones; the method was immunoSEQ multiplex PCR. The data show 130,000 to 150,000 clones, around 9.3% seen once. The chain recombines TRBV5-1 with TRBJ1-6, with D perhaps matching TRBD1 (6 bases). Specimen: naive CD4+ T cells from blood. The sequence derives from a man between 18 and 29 years old in good health. The DNA for the CDR3 is TGCGCCAGCAGCTTGGGACAGGAGAATTCACCCCTCCACTTT. Encoded protein: CASSLGQENSPLHF.